The 17 T cell receptor beta chains given below trace back to one sample, sequenced in a study of vaccination and CD4 T cells after COVID-19. Cultured CD4+ T-cell DNA underwent Oncomine TCR Beta short-read sequencing. TCRdb itself ran the PCR reads through MiXCR, one entry per CDR3 protein. The table has 12,000 or so distinct CDR3 sequences, about 64% seen once. Treatment defined: roughly 11-day PBMC culture with coronavirus spike peptide pools or control peptides (ViraFEST assay). Which antigens these TCRs recognize remains unknown. Sequenced sample: CD4+ T cells from blood, cultured in vitro. These receptors all come from a human donor who had recovered from COVID-19.

The rearrangement links TRBV20-1 to TRBJ2-3; TRBD2 matches 12 bases. J lost 5 bases, V lost 5 bases, and 8 bases had no gene match. Germline CDR1 DFQATT, CDR2 SNEGSKA (reference sequence). The CDR3 spans 15 residues. The CDR3 DNA reads as TGCAGTGCTCCCCGACTAGCGGGAGTGGGAGATACGCAGTATTTT. It codes for CSAPRLAGVGDTQYF.

V is TRBV30 and J is TRBJ1-1, with D unclear. Trimming removed 1 base from V and 4 bases from J, with 7 bases in between. The CDR3 has 12 residues. Per germline, CDR1 GTSNPN and CDR2 SVGIG (reference sequence). CDR3 nucleotide sequence: TGTGCCTGGAGTGCCGGGCCCACTGAAGCTTTCTTT. It codes for CAWSAGPTEAFF.

The genes are TRBV7-2 and TRBJ2-1; TRBD2 is a possible D gene (5 bases). The CDR3 is 15 residues long. The germline V gene has CDR1 SGHTA and CDR2 FQGNSA. Trimming took off 0 bases at V and 4 bases at J, with 10 bases between the two ends. CDR3 loop: CASSLATGWYNEQFF. CDR3 coding DNA: TGTGCCAGCAGCTTAGCCACGGGATGGTACAATGAGCAGTTCTTC.

The chain uses TRBV6-1 and TRBJ2-7, with D unclear. Germline V lookup: CDR1 MNHNS, CDR2 SASEGT. This CDR3 is 14 amino acids long. Trimming cost V 8 bases and J 5 bases, with 19 bases left between them. CDR3 sequence (DNA): TGTGCCAGCCTGGCTAGGCTGGCATGCCACGAGCAGTACTTC. As protein: CASLARLACHEQYF.

The chain couples TRBV20-1 to TRBJ2-4; D gene uncertain. CDR1 is DFQATT and CDR2 is SNEGSKA in the germline V gene (reference sequence). The CDR3 has 14 residues. Deletions cut 3 bases from V and 0 bases from J, with 9 bases between. CDR3 region: CSASPPLAKNIQYF. The CDR3 region has the DNA TGCAGTGCTAGTCCCCCTTTAGCCAAAAACATTCAGTACTTC.

This clonotype was observed a handful of times. CDR3 sequence: CASSPGTSRGSPGELFF. The CDR3 nucleotides are TGTGCCAGCAGTCCGGGGACTAGCAGGGGGAGTCCCGGGGAGCTGTTTTTT. The chain couples TRBV6-1 to TRBJ2-2; 9 nucleotides align to TRBD2. Germline CDR1 reads MNHNS; CDR2 reads SASEGT. V was pared by 5 bases and J by 6 bases, with 13 bases of the junction left unmatched. CDR3 length: 17 amino acids.

The chain recombines TRBV2 with TRBJ1-2, with no clear D. There are 12 residues in the CDR3. V was shortened by 8 bases and J by 6 bases, with 13 bases between the two germline ends. Germline V CDR1 and CDR2: SNHLY, FYNNEI. Here the CDR3 DNA reads TGTGCCAGCGTACAAGAGGCGAATGGCTACACCTTC. It codes for CASVQEANGYTF.

V gene TRBV18 combines with J gene TRBJ1-6; D not resolved. Germline V gene sequence: CDR1 KGHSH, CDR2 LQKENI. The CDR3 spans 16 residues. V was pared by 4 bases and J by 10 bases, with 20 bases between. The DNA of the CDR3 is TGTGCCAGCTCACTTTATGGACCCACCCAAGGGTCACCCCTCCACTTT. It specifies CASSLYGPTQGSPLHF.

This clonotype was counted between two and nine times. This sequence joins TRBV12-5 and TRBJ2-5; D may match TRBD1 or TRBD2 (7 bases each). The CDR3 spans 14 residues. Germline CDR1 and CDR2: LGHNT and FRNRAP. V was clipped by 6 bases and J by 2 bases, with 13 bases between them. CDR3 DNA: TGTGCTAGTGGACCAGGGGGAGGGCAAGAGACCCAGTACTTC. It encodes CASGPGGGQETQYF.

In its sample, this clonotype was seen a few times. The rearrangement joins TRBV19 to TRBJ1-1, with D maybe TRBD1 (6 bases). The CDR3 contains 15 residues. Trimming shortened V by 4 bases and J by 0 bases, and 12 bases separated the two germline ends. Germline-derived CDR1 and CDR2 are LNHDA and SQIVND (reference sequence). CDR3 protein: CASSNQAGVNTEAFF. DNA of the CDR3: TGTGCCAGTAGTAATCAGGCAGGGGTGAACACTGAAGCTTTCTTT.

In the case of this clonotype: This may come from a read error, since a much larger clone is one base off. The chain couples TRBV7-3 to TRBJ2-1, with a tentative D call TRBD2 (6 bases). V gave up 1 base and J gave up 11 bases, with 18 bases separating them. The length of the CDR3 is 15 residues. The germline gives CDR1 SGHTA, CDR2 FQGTGA. The CDR3 DNA sequence: TGTGCCAGCAGCTTAATGACGGGAGAAGGTAATAAGCAGTTCTTC. Its translation is CASSLMTGEGNKQFF.

The genes are TRBV20-1 and TRBJ1-1, with TRBD1 matching over 8 bases. The germline CDR1 and CDR2 sequences are DFQATT and SNEGSKA (reference sequence). The CDR3 spans 12 residues. The V segment lost 6 bases and the J segment 3 bases; nucleotides outside the gene matches: 3. In DNA form, the CDR3 reads TGCAGTGCCTACAGGGGGGACACTGAAGCTTTCTTT. As protein: CSAYRGDTEAFF.

This sequence joins TRBV20-1 and TRBJ2-1, with 9 positions matching TRBD2. Germline V gives CDR1 DFQATT, CDR2 SNEGSKA (reference sequence). Germline trimming cut 2 bases from V and 3 bases from J; bases unmatched to any gene: 8. The length of the CDR3 is 16 residues. CDR3 loop: CSARLAGRSNYNEQFF. CDR3 nucleotide sequence: TGCAGTGCTAGACTAGCGGGGCGATCGAACTACAATGAGCAGTTCTTC.

The chain uses TRBV2 and TRBJ1-1; TRBD1 might be the D (5 bases). With 3 bases removed from V and 6 bases from J, the gap between germline ends came to 8 bases. This CDR3 is 12 amino acids long. Looked up from germline, CDR1 is SNHLY and CDR2 is FYNNEI. The CDR3 DNA follows: TGTGCCAGCAGTGATAGGGGCGCTGAAGCTTTCTTT. This encodes CASSDRGAEAFF.

The chain employs TRBV2 and TRBJ2-1; 15 nucleotides align to TRBD2. V was pared by 4 bases and J by 7 bases, with 5 bases of the junction left unmatched. Germline V gene data show CDR1 as SNHLY and CDR2 as FYNNEI. This CDR3 has 16 residues. DNA for the CDR3: TGTGCCAGCAGTGGGTGGACTAGCGGGGGGGGTAATGAGCAGTTCTTC. This codes for CASSGWTSGGGNEQFF.

This chain connects TRBV7-3 to TRBJ1-5; the D gene is possibly TRBD1 (5 bases). This CDR3 comprises 14 residues. Per germline, CDR1 SGHTA and CDR2 FQGTGA. The V and J ends lost 3 bases and 4 bases respectively, with 10 bases between them. CDR3 residues: CASSLMGENQPQHF. CDR3 nucleotides: TGTGCCAGCAGCTTGATGGGGGAAAATCAGCCCCAGCATTTT.

V is TRBV6-1 and J is TRBJ1-2; 8 bases map to TRBD1. The CDR3 loop spans 15 amino acids. V trimming: 2 bases; J trimming: 2 bases; junction bases outside the gene matches: 4. CDR1 is MNHNS, CDR2 SASEGT, per germline. In nucleotides, the CDR3 is TGTGCCAGCAGTGAATGGACAGGGCCGAACTATGGCTACACCTTC. Protein: CASSEWTGPNYGYTF.